Below are 17 T cell receptor beta chains sequenced from a single sample in a study of T-cell reconstitution after alpha-beta-depleted transplantation in children. As it was prepared, the TCRbeta library received unique molecular identifiers. Using its own MiXCR run on the PCR reads, TCRdb lists one record per CDR3 protein. The sample lists hundreds of thousands of distinct CDR3 sequences, 10% to 15% seen once, with around 2.2% in the top ten. The source material was PBMCs, mostly from graft donor cells, sampled 360 days after TCRalphabeta/CD19-depleted stem cell transplant. These receptors originate from a male patient younger than 18 who had a stem cell transplant for acute myeloid leukemia, so the T cells may come from the graft donor.

The chain combines TRBV29-1 with TRBJ2-1; 13 bases align to TRBD2. This CDR3 region has 16 residues. The germline V gene encodes CDR1 SQVTM and CDR2 ANQGSEA. V lost 4 bases, J lost 4 bases, and 7 bases stayed unmatched. CDR3 in DNA: TGCAGCGTTGGTGGGACTAGCGGGAAACTTTACAATGAGCAGTTCTTC. Protein product: CSVGGTSGKLYNEQFF.

This clonotype has at least ten counts. This sequence joins TRBV9 and TRBJ1-2, with D perhaps TRBD1 (5 bases). The CDR3 is 13 amino acids. Germline V gives CDR1 SGDLS, CDR2 YYNGEE. Deletions cut 4 bases from V and 5 bases from J, with 12 bases between. The CDR3 nucleotides read TGTGCCAGCAGCCCACAGGTCGGGTATGGCTACACCTTC. Translated: CASSPQVGYGYTF.

The chain links TRBV12-3 or TRBV12-4 to TRBJ2-7; 13 bases map to TRBD2. V lost 6 bases, J lost 0 bases, and 8 bases stayed unmatched. CDR3 length equals 17 residues. The CDR3 reads CASSPGLAGFSSYEQYF. The CDR3 DNA reads TGTGCCAGCAGCCCGGGACTAGCGGGGTTTAGCTCCTACGAGCAGTACTTC.

This clonotype was recorded at least ten times. The chain carries TRBV7-3 and TRBJ2-2, with D unclear. This CDR3 region has 13 residues. Trimming left V 5 bases short and J 5 bases short, with 9 bases between. Germline V gene lookup returns CDR1 SGHTA and CDR2 FQGTGA. CDR3 sequence reads: CASSPRRTGELFF. The CDR3 nucleotides are TGTGCCAGCAGCCCCCGAAGGACCGGGGAGCTGTTTTTT.

Written as DNA, the CDR3 is TGTGCCAGCAGCAGCCGGGACAGGCTCGGGGCCAACGTCCTGACTTTC. Amino acid sequence: CASSSRDRLGANVLTF. V gene TRBV7-9 combines with J gene TRBJ2-6, with TRBD1 matching over 8 bases. V was clipped by 5 bases and J by 4 bases; unmatched bases: 7. This CDR3 contains 16 residues. Germline V gene lookup returns CDR1 SEHNR and CDR2 FQNEAQ (reference sequence). Complete variable domain (other parts from reference TRBV7-9 and TRBJ2-6): DTGVSQNPRHKITKRGQNVTFRCDPISEHNRLYWYRQTLGQGPEFLTYFQNEAQLEKSRLLSDRFSAERPKGSFSTLEIQRTEQGDSAMYLCASSSRDRLGANVLTFGAGSRLTVL.

This clonotype was seen only a few times. The chain links TRBV21-1 to TRBJ2-3; TRBD1 is the table's D call and was not checked against the DNA. TRBV21-1 is assigned pseudogene status. The CDR3 is made up of 16 amino acids. Written as DNA, the CDR3 is TGTGCCAGCAGCAAAAGGGGATCACCCCGCACAGATACGCAGTATTTT. Amino acids: CASSKRGSPRTDTQYF.

This chain links TRBV5-1 with TRBJ2-7; TRBD2 agrees at 10 bases. The CDR3 loop spans 18 amino acids. Germline V CDR1 and CDR2: SGHRS, YFSETQ. Unmatched junction bases numbered 9, after V lost 0 bases and J lost 0 bases. The CDR3 spells CASSLAGSGRRPSYEQYF. Written as DNA, the CDR3 is TGCGCCAGCAGCTTGGCCGGTAGCGGGAGGCGTCCCTCCTACGAGCAGTACTTC.

This clonotype was counted at least ten times. The V and J genes are TRBV24-1 and TRBJ2-3; D gene uncertain. CDR1 and CDR2 (germline): KGHDR, SFDVKD. The CDR3 length is 16 residues. The V and J ends lost 4 bases and 2 bases respectively, with 15 bases between them. In nucleotides, the CDR3 is TGTGCCACCAGTGACCCGGACCCCCTCCACACAGATACGCAGTATTTT. As protein: CATSDPDPLHTDTQYF.

The V call is TRBV29-1, the J call TRBJ1-1; 7 nucleotides agree with TRBD1. Germline V gene lookup returns CDR1 SQVTM and CDR2 ANQGSEA. The CDR3 is 10 residues long. Trimming took 6 bases from V and 11 from J; bases not matched to a gene: 6. The CDR3 DNA reads TGCAGCGTGATAACAGGGGATGCTTTCTTT. Residues: CSVITGDAFF.

The chain links TRBV28 to TRBJ2-3; 7 positions agree with TRBD2. The CDR3 loop spans 16 amino acids. After removal of 1 base from V and 0 bases from J, the junction contained 4 bases not matched to a gene. From germline, CDR1 is MDHEN and CDR2 SYDVKM. The CDR3 DNA follows: TGTGCCAGCAGTTTATTTCCAGCGGGAAGCACAGATACGCAGTATTTT. This encodes CASSLFPAGSTDTQYF.

The V and J genes are TRBV5-1 and TRBJ2-5, with TRBD1 matching 7 bases. The CDR3 contains 15 residues. CDR1 and CDR2 from the germline V gene are SGHRS and YFSETQ. Losses at the gene ends were 6 bases for V and 4 bases for J; bases not matched to a gene: 12. The CDR3 sequence is CASNLMTGFGETQYF. In DNA, the CDR3 is TGCGCCAGCAACTTAATGACAGGGTTTGGAGAGACCCAGTACTTC.

The chain couples TRBV30 to TRBJ2-6, with 9 nucleotides matching TRBD2. J lost 3 bases, V lost 0 bases, and 9 bases had no gene match. This CDR3 has 18 amino acids. The germline CDR1 and CDR2 sequences are GTSNPN and SVGIG (reference sequence). The CDR3 nucleotides read TGTGCCTGGAGTGTACAGGGCGGGAGGGCCTTTGGGGCCAACGTCCTGACTTTC. This encodes CAWSVQGGRAFGANVLTF.

V and J are TRBV20-1 and TRBJ2-7, with 10 bases identical to TRBD1. There are 14 residues in the CDR3. Trimming took 5 bases from V and 7 from J; bases not matched to a gene: 11. The germline CDR1 and CDR2 sequences are DFQATT and SNEGSKA (reference sequence). The CDR3 coding sequence is TGCAGTGCTGGAGGGACAGGGGTGATCGGAGAGCAGTACTTC. Amino acids: CSAGGTGVIGEQYF.

This clonotype was seen only a few times. This sequence joins TRBV6-6 and TRBJ2-5; D is undetermined. V dropped 5 bases and J dropped 2 bases, with 9 bases sitting between them. The CDR3 extends over 13 amino acids. CDR1 is MNHNY, CDR2 SVGAGI, per germline (reference sequence). The CDR3 is CASSPQTQETQYF. CDR3 coding DNA: TGTGCCAGCAGTCCCCAGACTCAAGAGACCCAGTACTTC.

This clonotype was detected only a few times. This chain links TRBV12-3 or TRBV12-4 with TRBJ1-5; D gene unclear. This CDR3 has 15 residues. Trimming pared 5 bases from V and 1 base from J, leaving 12 bases between. CDR3 in amino acids: CASSPSVGSNQPQHF. CDR3 DNA sequence: TGTGCCAGCAGTCCTAGTGTGGGGAGCAATCAGCCCCAGCATTTT.

CDR3 in DNA: TGTGCCACCAAAAAAAGGGCGGAATTGTACTACGAGCAGTACTTC. Its protein product is CATKKRAELYYEQYF. V usage is TRBV13 and J usage is TRBJ2-7; no clear D. Germline assignment: CDR1 PRHDT and CDR2 FYEKMQ (reference sequence). The V end lost 10 bases, the J end lost 3 bases, and 22 bases lay between the germline ends. CDR3 size: 15 residues.

At least ten counts were recorded for this clonotype. The J gene is TRBJ2-1, the V gene TRBV20-1, with TRBD2 matching 9 bases. The ends lost 0 bases at V and 7 bases at J; junction bases unmatched: 7. Germline-derived CDR1 and CDR2 are DFQATT and SNEGSKA (reference sequence). The CDR3 has 15 amino acids. The CDR3 nucleotides are TGCAGTGCTAGAGATCCTGGCGGGAGGGTAAATGAGCAGTTCTTC. Encoded protein: CSARDPGGRVNEQFF.